This passage covers 12 T cell receptor beta chains from one sample sequenced in a study of response to subunit inactivated influenza vaccine. TCRdb ran MiXCR on the RT-PCR reads and lists one entry per CDR3 protein. The table has around 500,000 distinct CDR3 sequences, around 9.9% seen once; the top ten hold approximately 12%. Sequencing was performed on PBMCs from blood, taken 45 days after vaccination. The receptors stem from a man between 50 and 59 years old who received an inactivated influenza vaccine.

There are many counts of this clonotype. CDR3 in DNA: TGCAGTGCTGGTAGACAGGGGAACAATCAGCCCCAGCATTTT. Its protein is CSAGRQGNNQPQHF. The V gene is TRBV20-1, the J gene TRBJ1-5, with 8 bases fitting TRBD1. In germline, CDR1 is DFQATT, CDR2 SNEGSKA (reference sequence). Germline trimming cut 5 bases from V and 3 bases from J; bases unmatched to any gene: 6. This CDR3 spans 14 amino acids.

CDR3 in amino acids: CASRGQINTEAFF. The CDR3 coding sequence is TGTGCCAGCAGAGGACAGATCAACACTGAAGCTTTCTTT. This rearrangement joins TRBV6-1 to TRBJ1-1, with TRBD1 as a possible D gene (6 bases). This CDR3 spans 13 amino acids. V lost 6 bases and J 2 bases, leaving 10 bases between the germline ends. Germline V lookup: CDR1 MNHNS, CDR2 SASEGT.

This clonotype was seen a few times. The chain combines TRBV6-1 with TRBJ1-1, with D perhaps TRBD1 (5 bases). Trimming left V 6 bases short and J 1 base short, with 12 bases between. This CDR3 comprises 14 residues. Germline V lookup: CDR1 MNHNS, CDR2 SASEGT. The CDR3 DNA reads TGTGCCAGCAGGATTTGGGGGGGGAACACTGAAGCTTTCTTT. This gives the protein CASRIWGGNTEAFF.

In this sample, this clonotype turned up a few times. The chain couples TRBV7-8 to TRBJ1-1; D might be TRBD1 (6 bases). Trimming removed 5 bases from V and 2 bases from J, with 12 bases in between. The V gene's germline CDR1 is SGHVS and CDR2 FQNEAQ. CDR3 length equals 14 residues. As DNA, the CDR3 is TGTGCCAGCAGCCAGGACAGCTTAAACACTGAAGCTTTCTTT. This translates into CASSQDSLNTEAFF.

This clonotype was picked up many times. This chain links TRBV29-1 with TRBJ2-4; possibly TRBD1 or TRBD2 for D (5 bases each). Trimming took off 6 bases at V and 0 bases at J, with 12 bases between the two ends. The CDR3 spans 14 residues. From germline, CDR1 is SQVTM and CDR2 ANQGSEA. CDR3 nucleotides: TGCAGCGTCGGAGGCAGGGCAGCCAAAAACATTCAGTACTTC. Translated, it gives CSVGGRAAKNIQYF.

This clonotype showed up just a few times. V and J are TRBV5-7 and TRBJ2-6; 8 nucleotides line up with TRBD2. TRBV5-7 falls under the ORF class, with uncertain function. The CDR3 has 18 amino acids. J lost 2 bases, V lost 4 bases, and 11 bases had no gene match. The CDR3 reads CASSRPAGGGTGANVLTF. The DNA of the CDR3 is TGTGCCAGCAGCCGCCCCGCGGGAGGAGGGACTGGGGCCAACGTCCTGACTTTC.

The rearrangement uses TRBV9 and TRBJ2-1; TRBD2 matches at 11 bases. Germline CDR1 reads SGDLS; CDR2 reads YYNGEE. After removal of 1 base from V and 7 bases from J, the junction contained 10 bases not matched to a gene. CDR3 length: 17 amino acids. CDR3: CASSVQEGLAGGNEQFF. DNA of the CDR3: TGTGCCAGCAGCGTACAAGAAGGGCTAGCGGGGGGTAATGAGCAGTTCTTC. The full variable domain, in which reference TRBV9 and TRBJ2-1 provide the parts outside the CDR3, is DSGVTQTPKHLITATGQRVTLRCSPRSGDLSVYWYQQSLDQGLQFLIQYYNGEERAKGNILERFSAQQFPDLHSELNLSSLELGDSALYFCASSVQEGLAGGNEQFFGPGTRLTVL.

This clonotype has a handful of counts. The V and J genes are TRBV3-1 and TRBJ2-7; D is undetermined. The CDR3 consists of 14 residues. V was clipped by 4 bases and J by 3 bases, with 13 bases between them. CDR1 and CDR2 (germline): LGHDT, YNNKEL (reference sequence). CDR3 nucleotide sequence: TGTGCCAGCAGCCCGGGTGGCCCAAGCTACGAGCAGTACTTC. Amino acids: CASSPGGPSYEQYF.

This clonotype was seen a few times. The rearrangement joins TRBV20-1 to TRBJ1-6; unclear D gene. This CDR3 region has 18 residues. V lost 0 bases and J lost 0, with 15 bases in between. Germline V gene lookup returns CDR1 DFQATT and CDR2 SNEGSKA (reference sequence). CDR3 protein: CSARDPLGGSSYNSPLHF. CDR3 DNA sequence: TGCAGTGCTAGAGATCCTCTTGGCGGGAGCTCCTATAATTCACCCCTCCACTTT.

The CDR3 nucleotides read TGCAGTGCCCTAGGGGGGATGACACAGTCTACCTCCTACGAGCAGTACTTC. It yields the protein CSALGGMTQSTSYEQYF. This sequence joins TRBV20-1 and TRBJ2-7; D may correspond to TRBD1 or TRBD2 (6 bases each). V lost 6 bases, J lost 0 bases, and 24 bases lay in between. The germline V gene has CDR1 DFQATT and CDR2 SNEGSKA (reference sequence). The CDR3 consists of 17 residues.

This rearrangement joins TRBV12-3 or TRBV12-4 to TRBJ2-7, with D perhaps matching TRBD1 (6 bases). V lost 6 bases to trimming and J lost 3 bases, with 18 bases between them. This CDR3 has 15 residues. The CDR3 spells CASRQGDLPFYEQYF. The CDR3 DNA is TGTGCCAGCAGACAGGGTGACTTACCATTCTACGAGCAGTACTTC.

The chain has TRBV12-3 or TRBV12-4 and TRBJ2-3, with 7 bases fitting TRBD2. The CDR3 extends over 16 amino acids. The junction had 8 bases not matched to a gene; V was cut back by 4 bases and J by 1 base. Here the CDR3 reads CASSWGGVPGTDTQYF. The DNA of the CDR3 is TGTGCCAGCAGTTGGGGAGGGGTTCCAGGCACAGATACGCAGTATTTT.